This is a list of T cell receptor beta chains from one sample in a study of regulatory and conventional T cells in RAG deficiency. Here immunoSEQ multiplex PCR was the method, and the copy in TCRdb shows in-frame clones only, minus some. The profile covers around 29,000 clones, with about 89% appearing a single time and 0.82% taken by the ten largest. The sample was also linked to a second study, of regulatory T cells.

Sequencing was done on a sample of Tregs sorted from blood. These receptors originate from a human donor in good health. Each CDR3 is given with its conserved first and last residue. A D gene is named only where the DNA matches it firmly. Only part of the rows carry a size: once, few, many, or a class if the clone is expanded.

CDR3aa: CATSRAPTDQPQHF
CDR3nt: TGTGCCACCAGCAGAGCACCCACAGATCAGCCCCAGCATTTT
j_gene: TRBJ1-5
abundance: -
d_gene: -
v_gene: TRBV15

CDR3aa: CAIRAGLATDTQYF
CDR3nt: TGTGCCATCAGAGCGGGACTAGCAACAGATACGCAGTATTTT
j_gene: TRBJ2-3
abundance: -
d_gene: TRBD2
v_gene: TRBV10-3

CDR3aa: CASSARHGTGSSEQFF
CDR3nt: TGTGCCAGCAGCGCTCGCCACGGGACAGGGTCATCTGAGCAGTTCTTC
j_gene: TRBJ2-1
abundance: -
d_gene: TRBD1
v_gene: TRBV9

CDR3aa: CASSSPTGRLNQPQHF
CDR3nt: TGTGCCAGCAGTTCCCCGACAGGGCGCCTTAATCAGCCCCAGCATTTT
j_gene: TRBJ1-5
abundance: -
d_gene: TRBD1
v_gene: TRBV28

CDR3aa: CASSEFSEQFF
CDR3nt: TGTGCCAGCAGTGAGTTCAGTGAGCAGTTCTTC
j_gene: TRBJ2-1
abundance: -
d_gene: -
v_gene: TRBV6-1

CDR3aa: CASSPYLAGSNSPLHF
CDR3nt: TGCGCCAGCAGCCCCTACCTCGCAGGGAGTAATTCACCCCTCCACTTT
j_gene: TRBJ1-6
abundance: -
d_gene: -
v_gene: TRBV4-1

CDR3aa: CASSQEPHGYTF
CDR3nt: TGTGCCAGCAGCCAAGAACCCCATGGCTACACCTTC
j_gene: TRBJ1-2
abundance: -
d_gene: -
v_gene: TRBV14

CDR3aa: CAISEQGSFYEQYF
CDR3nt: TGTGCCATCAGTGAGCAGGGGAGTTTCTACGAGCAGTACTTC
j_gene: TRBJ2-7
abundance: once
d_gene: -
v_gene: TRBV10-3

CDR3aa: CASSPVVGTGGRNQPQHF
CDR3nt: TGCGCCAGCAGCCCGGTGGTGGGGACAGGGGGGCGCAATCAGCCCCAGCATTTT
j_gene: TRBJ1-5
abundance: -
d_gene: TRBD1
v_gene: TRBV4-1

CDR3aa: CASSNTARGTDTQYF
CDR3nt: TGTGCCAGCAGCAACACCGCGCGCGGCACAGATACGCAGTATTTT
j_gene: TRBJ2-3
abundance: -
d_gene: -
v_gene: TRBV9

CDR3aa: CAWSVRSSTGVSSYNSPLHF
CDR3nt: TGTGCCTGGAGTGTACGATCCTCGACGGGCGTGAGCTCCTATAATTCACCCCTCCACTTT
j_gene: TRBJ1-6
abundance: -
d_gene: -
v_gene: TRBV30

CDR3aa: CASSQWGPTDTQYF
CDR3nt: TGCGCCAGCAGCCAATGGGGACCCACAGATACGCAGTATTTT
j_gene: TRBJ2-3
abundance: -
d_gene: -
v_gene: TRBV4-1

CDR3aa: CASSQARVSGNTIYF
CDR3nt: TGCGCCAGCAGCCAAGCGAGGGTCTCTGGAAACACCATATATTTT
j_gene: TRBJ1-3
abundance: -
d_gene: -
v_gene: TRBV4-1

CDR3aa: CASSLRLAGGYDTQYF
CDR3nt: TGCGCCAGCAGCCTACGACTAGCGGGGGGGTATGATACGCAGTATTTT
j_gene: TRBJ2-3
abundance: -
d_gene: TRBD2
v_gene: TRBV4-1

CDR3aa: CASSPTDSNQPQHF
CDR3nt: TGTGCCAGCAGTCCGACAGATAGCAATCAGCCCCAGCATTTT
j_gene: TRBJ1-5
abundance: -
d_gene: -
v_gene: TRBV6-1

CDR3aa: CASSVDLALEQYF
CDR3nt: TGCGCCAGCAGTGTGGACCTGGCTCTAGAGCAGTACTTC
j_gene: TRBJ2-7
abundance: -
d_gene: -
v_gene: TRBV10-2

CDR3aa: CASSLYLRNTEAFF
CDR3nt: TGTGCCAGCAGTCTGTATTTGAGAAACACTGAAGCTTTCTTT
j_gene: TRBJ1-1
abundance: -
d_gene: -
v_gene: TRBV6-1

CDR3aa: CASSLRGYEQYF
CDR3nt: TGTGCCAGCAGCCTCCGCGGTTACGAGCAGTACTTC
j_gene: TRBJ2-7
abundance: -
d_gene: -
v_gene: TRBV7-2

CDR3aa: CAWRPQGVQETQYF
CDR3nt: TGTGCCTGGAGGCCCCAAGGGGTCCAAGAGACCCAGTACTTC
j_gene: TRBJ2-5
abundance: -
d_gene: -
v_gene: TRBV30

CDR3aa: CASRQMGVAYGYTF
CDR3nt: TGTGCCAGTAGGCAGATGGGGGTAGCCTATGGCTACACCTTC
j_gene: TRBJ1-2
abundance: -
d_gene: -
v_gene: TRBV19

CDR3aa: CASRRPGSYEQYF
CDR3nt: TGCGCCAGCCGCCGACCGGGATCCTACGAGCAGTACTTC
j_gene: TRBJ2-7
abundance: -
d_gene: -
v_gene: TRBV5-1

CDR3aa: CASALRGRNTEAFF
CDR3nt: TGTGCCAGCGCTTTGAGGGGGAGGAACACTGAAGCTTTCTTT
j_gene: TRBJ1-1
abundance: -
d_gene: -
v_gene: TRBV27

CDR3aa: CASSGGAWGEQYF
CDR3nt: TGTGCCAGCAGCGGAGGCGCTTGGGGCGAGCAGTACTTC
j_gene: TRBJ2-7
abundance: -
d_gene: -
v_gene: TRBV9

CDR3aa: CAISEESEAFF
CDR3nt: TGTGCCATCAGTGAGGAGTCAGAAGCTTTCTTT
j_gene: TRBJ1-1
abundance: -
d_gene: -
v_gene: TRBV10-3

CDR3aa: CASSPPAYEQYF
CDR3nt: TGTGCCAGCTCACCACCCGCCTACGAGCAGTACTTC
j_gene: TRBJ2-7
abundance: -
d_gene: -
v_gene: TRBV18

CDR3aa: CASSKGQGVTEAFF
CDR3nt: TGTGCCAGTAGTAAGGGACAGGGGGTCACTGAAGCTTTCTTT
j_gene: TRBJ1-1
abundance: once
d_gene: TRBD1
v_gene: TRBV19

CDR3aa: CASSYGISGNTIYF
CDR3nt: TGTGCCAGCAGTTATGGAATCTCTGGAAACACCATATATTTT
j_gene: TRBJ1-3
abundance: -
d_gene: -
v_gene: TRBV6-6

CDR3aa: CATSESWGQTYEQYF
CDR3nt: TGTGCCACCAGCGAGAGCTGGGGACAGACCTACGAGCAGTACTTC
j_gene: TRBJ2-7
abundance: -
d_gene: TRBD1
v_gene: TRBV15

CDR3aa: CASSLGGGRPNTEAFF
CDR3nt: TGTGCCAGCAGCTTAGGTGGAGGGCGCCCCAACACTGAAGCTTTCTTT
j_gene: TRBJ1-1
abundance: -
d_gene: -
v_gene: TRBV7-9

CDR3aa: CASSPVPGLNTGELFF
CDR3nt: TGTGCCAGCAGCCCGGTACCAGGGCTCAACACCGGGGAGCTGTTTTTT
j_gene: TRBJ2-2
abundance: -
d_gene: -
v_gene: TRBV27

CDR3aa: CASSLERTSGEQFF
CDR3nt: TGTGCCAGCAGCTTGGAGAGGACTAGCGGTGAGCAGTTCTTC
j_gene: TRBJ2-1
abundance: -
d_gene: TRBD2
v_gene: TRBV5-4

CDR3aa: CASSLVPLAGIPRSYNEQFF
CDR3nt: TGTGCCAGCAGCTTGGTGCCGCTAGCGGGGATACCACGGTCCTACAATGAGCAGTTCTTC
j_gene: TRBJ2-1
abundance: -
d_gene: TRBD2
v_gene: TRBV5-4

CDR3aa: CASSSLAGNTGELFF
CDR3nt: TGCGCCAGCAGTTCCTTGGCGGGGAACACCGGGGAGCTGTTTTTT
j_gene: TRBJ2-2
abundance: medium-sized
d_gene: -
v_gene: TRBV5-1

CDR3aa: CASYRKGYEQYF
CDR3nt: TGTGCCAGCTACCGAAAGGGTTACGAGCAGTACTTC
j_gene: TRBJ2-7
abundance: -
d_gene: -
v_gene: TRBV2

CDR3aa: CASSERTATYNEQFF
CDR3nt: TGTGCCAGCAGTGAACGGACAGCGACCTACAATGAGCAGTTCTTC
j_gene: TRBJ2-1
abundance: once
d_gene: -
v_gene: TRBV6-1

CDR3aa: CASRNTGGYGYTF
CDR3nt: TGTGCCAGCAGAAACACAGGGGGCTATGGCTACACCTTC
j_gene: TRBJ1-2
abundance: once
d_gene: TRBD1
v_gene: TRBV6-5

CDR3aa: CASSYRLGRGLSPLHF
CDR3nt: TGTGCCAGCAGTTACAGGTTGGGCAGGGGGCTTTCACCCCTCCACTTT
j_gene: TRBJ1-6
abundance: -
d_gene: TRBD1
v_gene: TRBV6-5

CDR3aa: CAISESGGITDTQYF
CDR3nt: TGTGCCATCAGTGAGTCAGGGGGGATCACAGATACGCAGTATTTT
j_gene: TRBJ2-3
abundance: -
d_gene: -
v_gene: TRBV10-3

CDR3aa: CASSFGTSGGINEQFF
CDR3nt: TGTGCCAGCAGCTTCGGGACTAGCGGGGGGATCAATGAGCAGTTCTTC
j_gene: TRBJ2-1
abundance: -
d_gene: TRBD2
v_gene: TRBV11-2